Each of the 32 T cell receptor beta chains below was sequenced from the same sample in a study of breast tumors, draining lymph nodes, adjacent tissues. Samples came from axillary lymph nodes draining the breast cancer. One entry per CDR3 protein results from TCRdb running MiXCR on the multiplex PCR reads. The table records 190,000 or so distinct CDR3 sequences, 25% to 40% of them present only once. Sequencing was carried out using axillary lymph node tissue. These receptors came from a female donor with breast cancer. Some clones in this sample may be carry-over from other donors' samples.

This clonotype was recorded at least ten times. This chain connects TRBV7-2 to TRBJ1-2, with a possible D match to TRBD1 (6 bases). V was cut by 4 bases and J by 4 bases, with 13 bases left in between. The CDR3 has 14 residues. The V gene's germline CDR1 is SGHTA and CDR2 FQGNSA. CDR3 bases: TGTGCCAGCAGCTCTCCTAGGGGGACCTATGGCTACACCTTC. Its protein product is CASSSPRGTYGYTF.

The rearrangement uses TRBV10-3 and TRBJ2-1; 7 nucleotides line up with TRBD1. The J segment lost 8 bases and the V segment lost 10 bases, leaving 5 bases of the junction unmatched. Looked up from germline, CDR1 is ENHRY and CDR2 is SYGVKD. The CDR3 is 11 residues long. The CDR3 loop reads CATDRRYEQFF. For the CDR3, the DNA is TGTGCCACGGACAGGCGGTATGAGCAGTTCTTC.

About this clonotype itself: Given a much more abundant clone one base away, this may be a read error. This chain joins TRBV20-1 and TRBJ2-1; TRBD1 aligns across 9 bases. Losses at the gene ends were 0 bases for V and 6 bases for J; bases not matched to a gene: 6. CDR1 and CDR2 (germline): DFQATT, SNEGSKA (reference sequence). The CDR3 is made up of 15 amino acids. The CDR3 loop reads CSARDPGQGANEQFF. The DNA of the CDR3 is TGCAGTGCTAGAGACCCGGGACAGGGTGCCAATGAGCAGTTCTTC.

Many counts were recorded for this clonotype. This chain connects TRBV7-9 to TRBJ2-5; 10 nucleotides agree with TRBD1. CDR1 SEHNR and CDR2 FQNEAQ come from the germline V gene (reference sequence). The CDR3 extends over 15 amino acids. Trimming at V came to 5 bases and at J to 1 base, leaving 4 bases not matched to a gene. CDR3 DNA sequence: TGTGCCAGCAGCCCGGGACAGGGGTTCCAAGAGACCCAGTACTTC. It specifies CASSPGQGFQETQYF.

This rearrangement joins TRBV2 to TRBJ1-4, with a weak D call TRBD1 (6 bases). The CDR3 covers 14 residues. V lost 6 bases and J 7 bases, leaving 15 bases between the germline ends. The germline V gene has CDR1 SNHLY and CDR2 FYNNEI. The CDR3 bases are TGTGCCAGCAGCGGCCAGGGGTCAGGTGAAAAACTGTTTTTT. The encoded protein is CASSGQGSGEKLFF.

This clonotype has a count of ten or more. CDR3 sequence: CSARTGNQPQHF. The CDR3 nucleotides read TGCAGTGCTAGGACAGGGAATCAGCCCCAGCATTTT. This sequence joins TRBV20-1 and TRBJ1-5, with 7 nucleotides matching TRBD1. The CDR3 totals 12 residues. Germline-derived CDR1 and CDR2 are DFQATT and SNEGSKA (reference sequence). The V segment lost 3 bases and the J segment 4 bases; nucleotides outside the gene matches: 0.

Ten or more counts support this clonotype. Written as DNA, the CDR3 is TGCAGTGCTAGATATGGCGGGAGGGGATACGAGCAGTACTTC. Protein: CSARYGGRGYEQYF. The rearrangement links TRBV20-1 to TRBJ2-7; 9 nucleotides agree with TRBD2. CDR1 is DFQATT, CDR2 SNEGSKA, per germline (reference sequence). There are 14 residues in the CDR3. V lost 2 bases to trimming and J lost 4 bases; unmatched junction nucleotides: 6.

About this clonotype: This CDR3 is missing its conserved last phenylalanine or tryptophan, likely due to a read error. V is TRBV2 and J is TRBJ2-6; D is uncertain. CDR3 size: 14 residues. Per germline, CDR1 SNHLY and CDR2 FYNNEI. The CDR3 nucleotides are TGTGCCAGCAGACAGACCTCTGAGGCCAACGTCCTGACTCTC. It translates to CASRQTSEANVLTL.

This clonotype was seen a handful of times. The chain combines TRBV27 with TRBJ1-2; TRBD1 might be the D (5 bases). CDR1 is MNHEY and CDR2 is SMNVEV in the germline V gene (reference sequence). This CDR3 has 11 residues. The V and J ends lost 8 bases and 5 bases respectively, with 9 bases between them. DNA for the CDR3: TGTGCCAGCGGCAGGGAGTATGGCTACACCTTC. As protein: CASGREYGYTF.

The CDR3 protein is CSASSGHYEQYF. The CDR3 nucleotides are TGCAGTGCTAGTTCGGGGCACTACGAGCAGTACTTC. This chain links TRBV20-1 with TRBJ2-7, with D possibly being TRBD1 or TRBD2 (5 bases each). V shed 3 bases and J shed 3 bases, with 9 bases lying between them. The CDR3 is 12 amino acids. Germline V gene sequence: CDR1 DFQATT, CDR2 SNEGSKA (reference sequence).

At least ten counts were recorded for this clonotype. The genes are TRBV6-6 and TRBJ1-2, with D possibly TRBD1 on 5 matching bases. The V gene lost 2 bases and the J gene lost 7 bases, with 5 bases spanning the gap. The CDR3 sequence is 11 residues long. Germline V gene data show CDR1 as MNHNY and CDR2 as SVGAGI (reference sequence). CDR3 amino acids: CASSYGAGYTF. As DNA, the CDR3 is TGTGCCAGCAGTTACGGGGCTGGCTACACCTTC.

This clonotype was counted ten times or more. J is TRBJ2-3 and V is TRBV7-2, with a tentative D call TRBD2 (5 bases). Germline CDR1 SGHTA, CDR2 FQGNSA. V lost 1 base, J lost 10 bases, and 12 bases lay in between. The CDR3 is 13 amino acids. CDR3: CASSLVASGPQYF. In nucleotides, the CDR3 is TGTGCCAGCAGCTTAGTAGCCAGCGGTCCGCAGTATTTT. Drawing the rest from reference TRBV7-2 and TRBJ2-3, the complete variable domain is GAGVSQSPSNKVTEKGKDVELRCDPISGHTALYWYRQSLGQGLEFLIYFQGNSAPDKSGLPSDRFSAERTGGSVSTLTIQRTQQEDSAVYLCASSLVASGPQYFGPGTRLTVL.

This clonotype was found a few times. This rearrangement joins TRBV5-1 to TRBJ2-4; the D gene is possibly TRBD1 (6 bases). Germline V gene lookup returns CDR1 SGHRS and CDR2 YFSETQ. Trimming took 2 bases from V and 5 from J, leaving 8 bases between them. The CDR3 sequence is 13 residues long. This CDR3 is CASSFRTENIQYF. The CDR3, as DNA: TGCGCCAGCAGCTTCCGGACAGAAAACATTCAGTACTTC.

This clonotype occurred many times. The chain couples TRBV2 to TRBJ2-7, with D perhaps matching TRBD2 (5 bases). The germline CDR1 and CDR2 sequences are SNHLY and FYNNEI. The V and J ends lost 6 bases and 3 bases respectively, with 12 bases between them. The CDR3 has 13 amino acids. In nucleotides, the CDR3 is TGTGCCAGCAGAGGTTCCGGGAACTACGAGCAGTACTTC. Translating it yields CASRGSGNYEQYF.

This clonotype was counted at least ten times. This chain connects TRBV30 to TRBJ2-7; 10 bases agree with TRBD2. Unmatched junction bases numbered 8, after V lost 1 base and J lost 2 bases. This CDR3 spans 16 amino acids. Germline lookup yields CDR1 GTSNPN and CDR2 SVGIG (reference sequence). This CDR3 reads CAWSAAAGGVPYEQYF. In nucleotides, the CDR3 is TGTGCCTGGAGTGCCGCAGCGGGGGGGGTGCCCTACGAGCAGTACTTC.

CDR3 DNA sequence: TGTGCCAGCAGCCCAGGGACAGGGTTCTATGGCTACACCTTC. Translation: CASSPGTGFYGYTF. The rearrangement uses TRBV7-9 and TRBJ1-2; 9 bases match TRBD1. Germline-derived CDR1 and CDR2 are SEHNR and FQNEAQ (reference sequence). This CDR3 is built from 14 residues. V was pared by 5 bases and J by 4 bases, with 5 bases of the junction left unmatched.

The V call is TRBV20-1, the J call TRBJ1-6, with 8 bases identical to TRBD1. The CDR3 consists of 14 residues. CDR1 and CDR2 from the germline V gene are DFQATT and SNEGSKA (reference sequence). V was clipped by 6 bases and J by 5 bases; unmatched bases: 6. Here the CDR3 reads CSALDRADNSPLHF. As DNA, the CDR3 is TGCAGTGCCCTGGACAGGGCCGATAATTCACCCCTCCACTTT.

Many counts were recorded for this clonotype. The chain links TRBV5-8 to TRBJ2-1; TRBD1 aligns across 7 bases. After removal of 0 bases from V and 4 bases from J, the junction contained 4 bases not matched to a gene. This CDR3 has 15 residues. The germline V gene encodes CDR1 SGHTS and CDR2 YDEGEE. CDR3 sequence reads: CASSLGQGPYNEQFF. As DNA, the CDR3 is TGTGCCAGCAGCTTGGGACAGGGACCGTACAATGAGCAGTTCTTC.

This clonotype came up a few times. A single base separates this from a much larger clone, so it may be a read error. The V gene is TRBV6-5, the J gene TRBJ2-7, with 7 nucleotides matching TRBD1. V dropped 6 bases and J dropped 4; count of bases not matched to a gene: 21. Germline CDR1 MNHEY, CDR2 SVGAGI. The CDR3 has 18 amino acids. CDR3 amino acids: CASSPGSAWTGREYEQYF. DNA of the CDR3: TGTGCCAGCAGCCCAGGCTCTGCGTGGACAGGACGTGAATACGAGCAGTACTTC.

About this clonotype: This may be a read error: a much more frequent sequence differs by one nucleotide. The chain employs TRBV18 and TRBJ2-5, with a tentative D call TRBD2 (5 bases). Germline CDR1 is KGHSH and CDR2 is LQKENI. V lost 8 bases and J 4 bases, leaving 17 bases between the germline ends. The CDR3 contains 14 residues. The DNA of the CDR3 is TGTGCCAGCCCACAGCTGGTCGGAGGAGAGACCCAGTACTTC. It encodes CASPQLVGGETQYF.

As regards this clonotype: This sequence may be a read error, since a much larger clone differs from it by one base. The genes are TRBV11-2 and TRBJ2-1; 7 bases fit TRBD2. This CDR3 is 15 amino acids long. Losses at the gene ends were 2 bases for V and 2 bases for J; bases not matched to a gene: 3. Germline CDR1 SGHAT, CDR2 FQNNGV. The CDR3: CASSLRSGTYNEQFF. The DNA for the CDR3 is TGTGCCAGCAGCTTAAGAAGCGGGACCTACAATGAGCAGTTCTTC.

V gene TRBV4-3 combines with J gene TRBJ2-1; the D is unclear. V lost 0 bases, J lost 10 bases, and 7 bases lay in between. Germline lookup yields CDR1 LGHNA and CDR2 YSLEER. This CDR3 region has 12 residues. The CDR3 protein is CASSQDSPEQFF. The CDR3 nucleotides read TGCGCCAGCAGCCAAGACAGTCCGGAGCAGTTCTTC.

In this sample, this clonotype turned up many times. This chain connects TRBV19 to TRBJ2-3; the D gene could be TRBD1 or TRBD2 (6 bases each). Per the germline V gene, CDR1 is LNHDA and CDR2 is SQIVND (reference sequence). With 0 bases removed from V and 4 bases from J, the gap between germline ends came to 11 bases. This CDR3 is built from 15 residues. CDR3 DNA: TGTGCCAGTAGTATAGACCGGGGGCCCCCAGATACGCAGTATTTT. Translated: CASSIDRGPPDTQYF.

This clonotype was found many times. The CDR3 is CASSSALHYEQYF. CDR3 in DNA: TGTGCCAGCAGCTCAGCCCTTCACTACGAGCAGTACTTC. This chain connects TRBV5-6 to TRBJ2-7; unclear D gene. The V end lost 3 bases, the J end lost 3 bases, and 10 bases lay between the germline ends. This CDR3 spans 13 amino acids. Germline lookup yields CDR1 SGHDT and CDR2 YYEEEE.

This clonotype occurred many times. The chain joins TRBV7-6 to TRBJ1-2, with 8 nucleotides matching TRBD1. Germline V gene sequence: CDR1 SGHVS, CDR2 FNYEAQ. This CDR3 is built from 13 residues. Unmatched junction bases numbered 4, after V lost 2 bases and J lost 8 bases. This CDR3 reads CASSLTTGDGYTF. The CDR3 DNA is TGTGCCAGCAGCTTAACGACAGGGGACGGCTACACCTTC.

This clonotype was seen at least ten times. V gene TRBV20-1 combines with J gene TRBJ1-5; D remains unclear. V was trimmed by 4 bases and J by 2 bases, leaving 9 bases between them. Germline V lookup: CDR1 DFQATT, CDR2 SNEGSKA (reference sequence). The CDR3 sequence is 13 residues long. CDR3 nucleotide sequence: TGCAGTGCTACAAAAAGTGGCAATCAGCCCCAGCATTTT. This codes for CSATKSGNQPQHF.

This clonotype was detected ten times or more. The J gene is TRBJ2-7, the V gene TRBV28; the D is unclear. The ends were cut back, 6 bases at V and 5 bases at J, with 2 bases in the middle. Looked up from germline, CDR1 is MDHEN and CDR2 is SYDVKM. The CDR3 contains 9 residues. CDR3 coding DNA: TGTGCCAGCAGGCACGAGCAGTACTTC. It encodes CASRHEQYF.

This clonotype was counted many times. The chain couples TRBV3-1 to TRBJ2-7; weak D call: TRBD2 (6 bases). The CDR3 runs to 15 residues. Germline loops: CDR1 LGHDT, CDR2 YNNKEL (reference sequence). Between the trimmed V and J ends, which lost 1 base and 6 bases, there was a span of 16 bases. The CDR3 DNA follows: TGTGCCAGCAGCCAAGGGGGGGTCGCCCCCTTCGAGCAGTACTTC. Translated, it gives CASSQGGVAPFEQYF.

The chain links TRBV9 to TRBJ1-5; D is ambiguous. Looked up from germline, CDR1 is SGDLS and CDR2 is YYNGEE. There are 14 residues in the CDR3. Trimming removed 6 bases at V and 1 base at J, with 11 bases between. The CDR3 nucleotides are TGTGCCAGCACAACGCCAGAGAGCAATCAGCCCCAGCATTTT. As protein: CASTTPESNQPQHF. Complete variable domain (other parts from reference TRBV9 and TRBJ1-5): DSGVTQTPKHLITATGQRVTLRCSPRSGDLSVYWYQQSLDQGLQFLIQYYNGEERAKGNILERFSAQQFPDLHSELNLSSLELGDSALYFCASTTPESNQPQHFGDGTRLSIL.

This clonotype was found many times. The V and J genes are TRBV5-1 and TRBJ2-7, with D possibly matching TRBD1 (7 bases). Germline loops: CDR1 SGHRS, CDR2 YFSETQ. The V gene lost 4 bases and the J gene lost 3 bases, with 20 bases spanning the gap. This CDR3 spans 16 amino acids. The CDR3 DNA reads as TGCGCCAGCAGCCCTGGGGCCAGGGGGGTTTTCTACGAGCAGTACTTC. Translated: CASSPGARGVFYEQYF.

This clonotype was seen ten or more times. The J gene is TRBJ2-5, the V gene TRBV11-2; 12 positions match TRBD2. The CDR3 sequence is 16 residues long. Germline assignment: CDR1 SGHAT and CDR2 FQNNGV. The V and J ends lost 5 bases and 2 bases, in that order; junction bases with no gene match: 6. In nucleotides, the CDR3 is TGTGCCAGCAGCCGCGGACTAGCGGGAATACAAGAGACCCAGTACTTC. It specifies CASSRGLAGIQETQYF.

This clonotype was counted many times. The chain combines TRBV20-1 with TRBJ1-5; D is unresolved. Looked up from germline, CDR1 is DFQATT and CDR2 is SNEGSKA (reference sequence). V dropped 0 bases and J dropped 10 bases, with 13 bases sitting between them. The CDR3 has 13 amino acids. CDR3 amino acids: CSARDGGFGPQHF. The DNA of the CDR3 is TGCAGTGCTAGAGATGGAGGATTCGGCCCCCAGCATTTT.